The present T cell receptor (beta chain) was sequenced within a study of blood T cell repertoires in COVID-19. Overall study context: Acute and convalescent COVID-19 samples came from the United States, Italy and Spain. T cells, B-cell-depleted T cells, or PBMCs supplied cDNA or gDNA.

CDR1 is LGHNA and CDR2 is YNFKEQ in the germline V gene. Trimming left V 2 bases short and J 10 bases short, with 18 bases between. The CDR3 spans 16 residues. Those enrolled in Seattle joined during active infection and were followed longitudinally afterward. Per the study methods: It was from reference gene primer amplification that nucleated cell counts were estimated. TCRdb's copy holds only in-frame clones and misses some; the assay was immunoSEQ multiplex PCR. That table furnishes V, J and clone size, whereas the DNA furnished D and trimming. The repertoire consists of approximately 100,000 clones, with over 85% occurring once and the leading ten covering roughly 4.2%.

Source material: peripheral blood. J is TRBJ1-6 and V is TRBV4-2, with D maybe TRBD1 (6 bases). The TCR comes from a human donor with COVID-19, enrolled during active disease. The donor label of this sample is uncertain. The CDR3 DNA reads as TGTGCCAGCAGCCAACAAGCGGCGGGGGCTAGGTCACCCCTCCACTTT. Its translation: CASSQQAAGARSPLHF.